These T cell receptor beta chains were read from a single sample in a study of beta chain features in type 1 diabetes. TCRdb keeps only in-frame clones here, not all; method: immunoSEQ multiplex PCR. The sample records roughly 310,000 clones, approximately 10% being singletons. The sequencing sample was made of naive CD4+ T cells from blood. Receptor source: a woman aged 25 to 39 in good health. CDR3s include the opening cysteine and the closing phenylalanine or tryptophan. Each record gives: clone size, J gene, V gene, D gene, CDR3 DNA, CDR3 protein. D genes are given only for firm matches. The size of a clone is reported for some rows only, either as once, few or many, or as a class for expanded clones.

-	TRBJ2-5	TRBV4-2	-	TGTGCCAGTACCTGGGCACACGGCCAAGAGACCCAGTACTTC	CASTWAHGQETQYF
few	TRBJ2-5	TRBV27	TRBD1	TGTGCCAGCAGTCCCCGGACAGGGGGAGAGACCCAGTACTTC	CASSPRTGGETQYF
once	TRBJ1-2	TRBV15	-	TGTGCCACCAGCAGAGATAGCGGGTCAAGCTATGGCTACACCTTC	CATSRDSGSSYGYTF
-	TRBJ2-5	TRBV9	-	TGTGCCAGCAGCGCGGGAGAAGAGACCCAGTACTTC	CASSAGEETQYF
-	TRBJ2-1	TRBV5-6	-	TGTGCCAGCAGCTTGAGCCAACAGGCGCACAATGAGCAGTTCTTC	CASSLSQQAHNEQFF
few	TRBJ2-1	TRBV25-1	TRBD2	TGTGCCAGCAGTGAATACCGCGGGAGCTCCTACAATGAGCAGTTCTTC	CASSEYRGSSYNEQFF
-	TRBJ2-3	TRBV18	-	TGTGCCAGCTCACCACCGGAGGGGGATACGCAGTATTTT	CASSPPEGDTQYF
few	TRBJ1-2	TRBV29-1	TRBD1	TGCAGCGTTGCCTCCAAGACAGGGGAATATGGCTACACCTTC	CSVASKTGEYGYTF
-	TRBJ2-1	TRBV18	-	TGTGCCAGCTCACGCCCAACATACAATGAGCAGTTCTTC	CASSRPTYNEQFF
-	TRBJ2-5	TRBV30	-	TGTGCCTGGAGTCTCGGGTGGCTGGGGCCTCAAGAGACCCAGTACTTC	CAWSLGWLGPQETQYF
few	TRBJ2-7	TRBV6-6	-	TGTGCCAGCACCGACGGGTCGGCCGGCCAAACCTTC	CASTDGSAGQTF
few	TRBJ2-5	TRBV18	TRBD2	TGTGCCAGCTCACCATCTCTAGCGGGAGATGAGACCCAGTACTTC	CASSPSLAGDETQYF
once	TRBJ1-4	TRBV7-2	TRBD1	TGTGCCAGCAGCTGGGGACAGGCTCTAAATGAAAAACTGTTTTTT	CASSWGQALNEKLFF
-	TRBJ2-7	TRBV11-1	-	TGTGCCAGCAGCTTTAGCTACGAGCAGTACTTC	CASSFSYEQYF
few	TRBJ2-3	TRBV7-9	TRBD1	TGTGCCAGCAGCTGGGGACAGAGCACAGATACGCAGTATTTT	CASSWGQSTDTQYF
-	TRBJ2-7	TRBV5-1	-	TGCGCCAGCAGCTTGAGTCAGGGCGGCTACGAGCAGTACTTC	CASSLSQGGYEQYF
-	TRBJ2-2	TRBV7-8	TRBD2	TGTGCCAGCAGCCCCGGCCCGGGAGGAGGCGGGGAGCTGTTTTTT	CASSPGPGGGGELFF
few	TRBJ1-5	TRBV30	TRBD1	TGTGCCTGGAGTGCCCGACAGGGCGGGAATCAGCCCCAGCATTTT	CAWSARQGGNQPQHF
few	TRBJ2-7	TRBV7-2	-	TGTGCCAGCAGCCAAACTCACGCCTACGAGCAGTACTTC	CASSQTHAYEQYF
-	TRBJ2-7	TRBV5-4	-	TGTGCCAGCAGCTCCGAGCCGCAGGGATACGAGCAGTACTTC	CASSSEPQGYEQYF
few	TRBJ2-7	TRBV7-2	-	TGTGCCAGCAGCTTAGTTGACGGGAACTACGAGCAGTACTTC	CASSLVDGNYEQYF
-	TRBJ2-7	TRBV4-2	-	TGTGCCAGCAGCCAAGCTTCGAGTAGCGAGCAGTACTTC	CASSQASSSEQYF
-	TRBJ2-5	TRBV14	TRBD2	TGTGCCAGCAGCCGAGCGGGAGTGGAGGAGACCCAGTACTTC	CASSRAGVEETQYF
-	TRBJ2-3	TRBV5-4	TRBD1	TGTGCCAGCAGCCCAGGGACAGGGGGCCCAGATACGCAGTATTTT	CASSPGTGGPDTQYF
-	TRBJ2-1	TRBV5-5	TRBD2	TGTGCCAGCAGGCGGGAGGGCATTGACTACAATGAGCAGTTCTTC	CASRREGIDYNEQFF
few	TRBJ1-5	TRBV2	TRBD1	TGTGCCAGCAGCCCCGACAGGGGCAATCAGCCCCAGCATTTT	CASSPDRGNQPQHF
few	TRBJ2-3	TRBV5-1	-	TGCGCCAGCAGCACCTCGGTAGATACGCAGTATTTT	CASSTSVDTQYF
few	TRBJ2-1	TRBV5-1	TRBD2	TGCGCCAGCAGCTTGGAGACAGGACTAGCGGACAGCTACAATGAGCAGTTCTTC	CASSLETGLADSYNEQFF
-	TRBJ2-5	TRBV25-1	-	TGTGCCAGCAGTGATTCACAGGGGAGGGAGACCCAGTACTTC	CASSDSQGRETQYF
few	TRBJ2-7	TRBV25-1	-	TGTGCCAGCAGAGGCCAGGCCTCCTACGAGCAGTACTTC	CASRGQASYEQYF
-	TRBJ1-2	TRBV19	TRBD1	TGTGCCAGTCGGAACAGGGGGAGTATCTATGGCTACACCTTC	CASRNRGSIYGYTF
-	TRBJ2-5	TRBV18	TRBD2	TGTGCCAGCTCACCCGGTAGCGGGCGTGAGACCCAGTACTTC	CASSPGSGRETQYF
-	TRBJ2-7	TRBV6-6	TRBD2	TGTGCCAGCACTTCGAGCGGGGGCTACGAGCAGTACTTC	CASTSSGGYEQYF
-	TRBJ2-2	TRBV28	-	TGTGCCAGCTACCGGACAGTTTCGACCGGGGAGCTGTTTTTT	CASYRTVSTGELFF
-	TRBJ2-5	TRBV20-1	-	TGCAGTGCTAGCCTAGGGGGGACCCAGTACTTC	CSASLGGTQYF
-	TRBJ2-1	TRBV7-9	-	TGTGCCAGCAGCTCCCTAGCGTTTGGTGAGCAGTTCTTC	CASSSLAFGEQFF
few	TRBJ2-7	TRBV30	-	TGTGCCTGGATTGGGGCCAGCTACGAGCAGTACTTC	CAWIGASYEQYF
-	TRBJ1-2	TRBV5-4	TRBD1	TGTGCCAGCAGCTCACCGGACAGGGGGTTCTATGGCTACACCTTC	CASSSPDRGFYGYTF
few	TRBJ2-2	TRBV7-2	-	TGTGCCAGCAGCCCGGACAGTTCGAACACCGGGGAGCTGTTTTTT	CASSPDSSNTGELFF
-	TRBJ1-1	TRBV7-3	-	TGTGCCAGCAGCGCGCCAGGGAAACCCGACACTGAAGCTTTCTTT	CASSAPGKPDTEAFF
-	TRBJ2-3	TRBV4-1	-	TGCGCCAGCAGCCAAGACAGACTGCGGCTAGATACGCAGTATTTT	CASSQDRLRLDTQYF
few	TRBJ2-4	TRBV5-4	-	TGTGCCAGCAGTCCAGAGGGGGAAGTCAAAAACATTCAGTACTTC	CASSPEGEVKNIQYF
few	TRBJ2-2	TRBV29-1	TRBD2	TGCAGCGTACGCGGACTAGCGGGAGATCTCGGGGAGCTGTTTTTT	CSVRGLAGDLGELFF
-	TRBJ2-7	TRBV6-4	-	TGTGCCAGCCACAGACCGGGATACGAGCAGTACTTC	CASHRPGYEQYF
-	TRBJ2-7	TRBV15	TRBD2	TGTGCCACCAGCAGATCGGGACTAGCGGGAGTGATGTCCTACGAGCAGTACTTC	CATSRSGLAGVMSYEQYF
few	TRBJ1-2	TRBV7-9	TRBD1	TGTGCCAGCGATTCTCTTACAGGGGCAGGCTACACCTTC	CASDSLTGAGYTF
few	TRBJ1-1	TRBV5-1	-	TGCGCCAGCAGCACCAAGACAGTTTCGAACACTGAAGCTTTCTTT	CASSTKTVSNTEAFF
-	TRBJ2-1	TRBV4-3	TRBD2	TGCGCCAGCAGTCACCACTTGGGGACTAGCGGGAGTAATGAGCAGTTCTTC	CASSHHLGTSGSNEQFF
few	TRBJ1-1	TRBV7-9	TRBD1	TGTGCCAGCAGCTTGGGACAGCTGAACACTGAAGCTTTCTTT	CASSLGQLNTEAFF
few	TRBJ1-5	TRBV5-5	TRBD1	TGTGCCAGCAGCGGAGGACAGGGTCCTAGCAATCAGCCCCAGCATTTT	CASSGGQGPSNQPQHF
-	TRBJ2-1	TRBV9	TRBD1	TGTGCCAGCAGCGTAGCTAGCCAGGGGGCGCGAGGGGAGCAGTTCTTC	CASSVASQGARGEQFF